This record concerns one TCR beta chain sequence. The data originate from a study of blood T cell repertoires in COVID-19. Study context: The United States, Italy and Spain provided the acute and convalescent COVID-19 samples.

The germline V gene encodes CDR1 SGHRS and CDR2 YFSETQ. This CDR3 is built from 15 residues. The V end was cut by 1 base, the J end by 4 bases, with 14 bases between. TCRdb's copy holds only in-frame clones and misses some; the assay was immunoSEQ multiplex PCR. The data hold roughly 97,000 clones, with 65% to 90% observed a single time. The source is a man aged 55 to 70 with acute or convalescent COVID-19. V gene TRBV5-1 combines with J gene TRBJ1-1; D ambiguous. Sequences were obtained from peripheral blood. This CDR3 is CASSLYPKRSTEAFF. CDR3 bases: TGCGCCAGCAGCTTGTACCCCAAAAGGAGCACTGAAGCTTTCTTT.